Shown below are 26 T cell receptor beta chains from a single sample sequenced in a study of cytomegalovirus exposure and HLA in healthy donors. The PCR made use of 60 Vbeta and 13 Jbeta primers. The data were produced by immunoSEQ multiplex PCR, yet TCRdb's version contains in-frame clones alone and is incomplete. The sample records 200,000 to 300,000 clones, almost 85% being singletons. Sequencing used PBMCs. These receptors were collected from a woman aged 40 to 50 in good health and CMV-seropositive.

The J gene is TRBJ2-2, the V gene TRBV7-6; 8 bases map to TRBD1. Germline trimming cut 1 base from V and 3 bases from J; bases unmatched to any gene: 1. This CDR3 region has 15 residues. Germline values: CDR1 SGHVS, CDR2 FNYEAQ. For the CDR3, the DNA is TGTGCCAGCAGCTTAGACAGGGGGGACACCGGGGAGCTGTTTTTT. Protein: CASSLDRGDTGELFF.

Only one count was recorded for this clone. The V call is TRBV9, the J call TRBJ2-7, with 7 bases fitting TRBD2. The CDR3 extends over 17 amino acids. From germline, CDR1 is SGDLS and CDR2 YYNGEE. V lost 2 bases and J lost 5; bases outside the gene matches: 16. CDR3 sequence (DNA): TGTGCCAGCAGCGTCCCCCAGGCGGCGGGAGATGAGGACGAGCAGTACTTC. Its translation: CASSVPQAAGDEDEQYF.

The chain recombines TRBV7-9 with TRBJ2-1; D is undetermined. The CDR3 is made up of 14 amino acids. Trimming pared 1 base from V and 0 bases from J, leaving 4 bases between. Germline V gene sequence: CDR1 SEHNR, CDR2 FQNEAQ (reference sequence). In DNA, the CDR3 is TGTGCCAGCAGCTTAGAGAGCTCCTACAATGAGCAGTTCTTC. Amino acid sequence: CASSLESSYNEQFF.

The rearrangement links TRBV6-4 to TRBJ2-1; 8 nucleotides agree with TRBD2. CDR1 is MRHNA and CDR2 is SNTAGT in the germline V gene. With V trimmed by 2 bases and J by 6 bases, 6 bases remained unmatched. The CDR3 is 15 residues long. The CDR3 coding sequence is TGTGCCAGCAGTGACCCGGAGCGGGGGACCAATGAGCAGTTCTTC. Its protein product is CASSDPERGTNEQFF.

The chain combines TRBV7-2 with TRBJ2-7; 9 bases agree with TRBD2. CDR1 and CDR2 from the germline V gene are SGHTA and FQGNSA. V was clipped by 5 bases and J by 7 bases; unmatched bases: 12. The CDR3 extends over 15 amino acids. The CDR3 here is CASSHRPAGGGEQYF. CDR3 in DNA: TGTGCCAGCAGCCACAGGCCAGCGGGAGGAGGGGAGCAGTACTTC.

This clone was picked up a small number of times. At one end, the junction sequence differs from germline, possibly due to a read error. V usage is TRBV7-2 and J usage is TRBJ2-6; 11 bases are shared with TRBD2. The CDR3 extends over 18 amino acids. Germline values: CDR1 SGHTA, CDR2 FQGNSA. The CDR3 protein is CASSQKLAGGTGANGLTF. Here the CDR3 DNA reads TGTGCCAGCAGTCAAAAGCTAGCGGGAGGTACTGGGGCCAACGGCCTGACTTTC.

V usage is TRBV6-6 and J usage is TRBJ2-1; the D gene is possibly TRBD1 (6 bases). Trimming took off 4 bases at V and 3 bases at J, with 13 bases between the two ends. This CDR3 has 15 residues. Germline lookup yields CDR1 MNHNY and CDR2 SVGAGI (reference sequence). In DNA form, the CDR3 reads TGTGCCAGCAGTTCCGACCACAGGGACTACAATGAGCAGTTCTTC. It translates to CASSSDHRDYNEQFF.

This sequence joins TRBV2 and TRBJ2-5; TRBD2 matches 11 bases. The CDR3 sequence is 14 residues long. The J segment lost 4 bases and the V segment lost 7 bases, leaving 5 bases of the junction unmatched. Per the germline V gene, CDR1 is SNHLY and CDR2 is FYNNEI. For the CDR3, the DNA is TGTGCCAGCAAGACTAGCGGGATGCGAGAGACCCAGTACTTC. This gives the protein CASKTSGMRETQYF.

This chain connects TRBV19 to TRBJ1-5, with D hard to call. The CDR3 is 16 amino acids. V was pared by 3 bases and J by 1 base, with 13 bases between. Germline V CDR1 and CDR2: LNHDA, SQIVND (reference sequence). Written as DNA, the CDR3 is TGTGCCAGTAGTATTACCGCACGAGAAAGCAATCAGCCCCAGCATTTT. Translated, it gives CASSITARESNQPQHF.

This clone has a handful of counts. The genes are TRBV5-1 and TRBJ2-5; 9 bases match TRBD1. The CDR3 consists of 14 residues. Germline V gene sequence: CDR1 SGHRS, CDR2 YFSETQ. Trimming took 3 bases from V and 3 from J; bases not matched to a gene: 3. CDR3 DNA: TGCGCCAGCAGCTGGGACAGGGCCAAAGAGACCCAGTACTTC. Protein: CASSWDRAKETQYF.

The J gene is TRBJ1-4, the V gene TRBV2; D gene unclear. The CDR3 covers 14 residues. In germline, CDR1 is SNHLY, CDR2 FYNNEI. V lost 7 bases and J 0 bases, leaving 9 bases between the germline ends. CDR3 in amino acids: CASTTQPTNEKLFF. CDR3 in DNA: TGTGCCAGCACCACACAGCCAACTAATGAAAAACTGTTTTTT.

The gene calls are TRBV7-2 and TRBJ1-2; D gene ambiguous. Trimming removed 5 bases at V and 7 bases at J, with 17 bases between. The CDR3 is 14 residues long. The germline V gene has CDR1 SGHTA and CDR2 FQGNSA. CDR3 amino acids: CASSSLPGFGGYTF. The CDR3 nucleotides read TGTGCCAGCAGCAGCCTCCCCGGGTTCGGTGGCTACACCTTC.

This sequence joins TRBV4-1 and TRBJ1-1, with 9 positions matching TRBD1. The J segment lost 9 bases and the V segment lost 0 bases, leaving 5 bases of the junction unmatched. The CDR3 length is 14 residues. In germline, CDR1 is MGHRA, CDR2 YSYEKL. The CDR3 spells CASSQERDRDQAFF. The CDR3 DNA reads as TGCGCCAGCAGCCAAGAAAGGGACAGGGATCAAGCTTTCTTT.

The rearrangement joins TRBV6-5 to TRBJ2-1, with a weak D call TRBD2 (6 bases). V gave up 6 bases and J gave up 3 bases, with 15 bases separating them. This CDR3 is built from 15 residues. Germline CDR1 reads MNHEY; CDR2 reads SVGAGI. DNA of the CDR3: TGTGCCAGCAGCCCCGGGACTGTTGGCTACAATGAGCAGTTCTTC. Its protein is CASSPGTVGYNEQFF.

The rearrangement uses TRBV27 and TRBJ1-1; 7 bases fit TRBD1. The junction had 4 bases not matched to a gene; V was cut back by 9 bases and J by 0 bases. The CDR3 loop spans 13 amino acids. Germline CDR1 and CDR2: MNHEY and SMNVEV (reference sequence). The CDR3 DNA follows: TGTGCCAGTAACAGGGGCTTGAACACTGAAGCTTTCTTT. Translated: CASNRGLNTEAFF.

This chain links TRBV5-4 with TRBJ2-7; tentative D call: TRBD1 (5 bases). CDR1 is SGHNT and CDR2 is YYREEE in the germline V gene (reference sequence). The CDR3 is 15 amino acids. The V end was cut by 4 bases, the J end by 2 bases, with 16 bases between. The CDR3 bases are TGTGCCAGCAGCCCCTCGGCCCCCAGGGCCTACGAGCAGTACTTC. The encoded protein is CASSPSAPRAYEQYF.

The chain links TRBV5-4 to TRBJ2-5; D gene ambiguous. Per the germline V gene, CDR1 is SGHNT and CDR2 is YYREEE (reference sequence). Trimming shortened V by 4 bases and J by 5 bases, and 12 bases separated the two germline ends. This CDR3 is built from 13 residues. CDR3 nucleotide sequence: TGTGCCAGCAGCCTAGGTGGGTGGGAGACCCAGTACTTC. Translation gives CASSLGGWETQYF. The full variable domain, its missing parts supplied by reference TRBV5-4 and TRBJ2-5, is ETGVTQSPTHLIKTRGQQVTLRCSSQSGHNTVSWYQQALGQGPQFIFQYYREEENGRGNFPPRFSGLQFPNYSSELNVNALELDDSALYLCASSLGGWETQYFGPGTRLLVL.

J is TRBJ1-5 and V is TRBV30; no firm D call. Trimming shortened V by 1 base and J by 2 bases, and 6 bases separated the two germline ends. CDR3 length: 13 residues. From germline, CDR1 is GTSNPN and CDR2 SVGIG (reference sequence). The CDR3 here is CAWSASGNQPQHF. The CDR3 region has the DNA TGTGCCTGGAGTGCGAGCGGCAATCAGCCCCAGCATTTT.

The V call is TRBV29-1, the J call TRBJ1-1, with D maybe TRBD1 (5 bases). This CDR3 has 11 amino acids. V was pared by 4 bases and J by 11 bases, with 14 bases between. From germline, CDR1 is SQVTM and CDR2 ANQGSEA. The CDR3 reads CSVGVRGRAFF. DNA for the CDR3: TGCAGCGTTGGGGTTCGGGGGAGGGCTTTCTTT.

The genes are TRBV6-5 and TRBJ2-7; the match to TRBD2 covers 7 bases. V shed 0 bases, J shed 5 bases, and the junction held 4 bases outside the gene matches. The CDR3 consists of 14 residues. The germline gives CDR1 MNHEY, CDR2 SVGAGI. CDR3 sequence reads: CASSYSAGRDEQYF. For the CDR3, the DNA is TGTGCCAGCAGTTACTCGGCAGGGAGGGACGAGCAGTACTTC.

The rearrangement uses TRBV2 and TRBJ1-1, with D perhaps TRBD1 (6 bases). Germline V gene lookup returns CDR1 SNHLY and CDR2 FYNNEI. This CDR3 is 14 amino acids long. V lost 6 bases to trimming and J lost 0 bases, with 11 bases between them. The CDR3: CASRTDSLNTEAFF. CDR3 nucleotides: TGTGCCAGCAGGACGGACAGCCTGAACACTGAAGCTTTCTTT.

V gene TRBV30 combines with J gene TRBJ1-3; no clear D gene. V was shortened by 2 bases and J by 4 bases, with 15 bases between the two germline ends. The germline V gene has CDR1 GTSNPN and CDR2 SVGIG (reference sequence). The CDR3 length is 15 residues. The CDR3 reads CAWSTSGLSGNTIYF. The CDR3 region has the DNA TGTGCCTGGAGTACTTCAGGACTTTCGGGAAACACCATATATTTT.

This clone came up once. The chain employs TRBV6-6 and TRBJ2-7, with 8 bases fitting TRBD1. The trim removed 5 bases at V and 4 bases at J, leaving 7 bases unmatched. The CDR3 extends over 14 amino acids. Germline CDR1 reads MNHNY; CDR2 reads SVGAGI (reference sequence). CDR3 coding DNA: TGTGCCAGCAGTGCTCCGGGACAGGTATACGAGCAGTACTTC. The encoded protein is CASSAPGQVYEQYF.

The V gene is TRBV13, the J gene TRBJ2-1, with 7 bases lining up with TRBD2. CDR3 size: 15 residues. Per the germline V gene, CDR1 is PRHDT and CDR2 is FYEKMQ (reference sequence). The V gene end was trimmed by 0 bases and the J gene end by 1 base; junction bases not matched to a gene: 0. The CDR3 DNA follows: TGTGCCAGCAGCTTAGGGGGGGGGTCCTACAATGAGCAGTTCTTC. Encoded protein: CASSLGGGSYNEQFF.

The genes are TRBV5-1 and TRBJ2-1; 10 bases are shared with TRBD2. The CDR3 has 19 amino acids. Germline V CDR1 and CDR2: SGHRS, YFSETQ. Trimming removed 2 bases from V and 2 bases from J; junction bases left unmatched: 13. CDR3 in amino acids: CASSFRQPQREGPYNEQFF. The CDR3 coding sequence is TGCGCCAGCAGCTTTCGGCAGCCCCAGCGGGAGGGCCCCTACAATGAGCAGTTCTTC.

The chain joins TRBV13 to TRBJ1-1; D is uncertain. CDR1 and CDR2 (germline): PRHDT, FYEKMQ (reference sequence). The CDR3 totals 12 residues. Trimming cost V 8 bases and J 3 bases, with 10 bases left between them. The CDR3 sequence is CASQNVDTEAFF. In DNA, the CDR3 is TGTGCCAGCCAGAATGTGGACACTGAAGCTTTCTTT.